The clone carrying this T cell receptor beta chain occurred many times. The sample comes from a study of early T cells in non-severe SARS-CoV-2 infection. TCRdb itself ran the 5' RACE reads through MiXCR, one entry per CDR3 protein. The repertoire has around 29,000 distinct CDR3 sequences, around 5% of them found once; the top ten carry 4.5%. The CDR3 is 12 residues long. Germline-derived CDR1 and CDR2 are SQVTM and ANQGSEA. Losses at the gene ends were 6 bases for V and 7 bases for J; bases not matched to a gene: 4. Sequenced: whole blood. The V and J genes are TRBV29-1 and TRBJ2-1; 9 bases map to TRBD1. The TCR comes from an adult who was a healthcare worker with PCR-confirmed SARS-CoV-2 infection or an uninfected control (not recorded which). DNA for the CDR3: TGCAGCGTGGACAGGGGAGATAATGAGCAGTTCTTC. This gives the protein CSVDRGDNEQFF.